This TCR beta chain originates from a study of blood T cell repertoires in COVID-19. Participants were placed into cohorts based on the clinical history they reported. In Cohort 3, a recovered donor had either two negative PCRs, clearance, or symptom resolution. Assay used: immunoSEQ multiplex PCR; TCRdb lists only in-frame clones, some missing. The data show about 370,000 clones, around 87% seen once. Per germline, CDR1 SGHTA and CDR2 FQGNSA. CDR3 length: 16 amino acids. V was clipped by 3 bases and J by 1 base; unmatched bases: 7. The V and J genes are TRBV7-2 and TRBJ2-5; 8 bases align to TRBD2. This TCR was recovered from a young man who had recovered from COVID-19. Material: PBMCs or T cells enriched from blood (not recorded which). Written as DNA, the CDR3 is TGTGCCAGCAGCTTTTACGGGGGGGCCCTCCAAGAGACCCAGTACTTC. The encoded protein is CASSFYGGALQETQYF.